These 31 T cell receptor beta chains came from one sample sequenced in a study of blood T cell repertoires in COVID-19. The data were produced by immunoSEQ multiplex PCR, yet TCRdb's version contains in-frame clones alone and is incomplete. The repertoire consists of fewer than 250,000 clones, with approximately 86% occurring once and the leading ten covering under 2%. The source material was peripheral blood. The receptors were gathered from a woman between 55 and 75 years old who had recovered from COVID-19.

CDR3 sequence reads: CASSDGGGYNEKLFF. CDR3 DNA: TGTGCCAGCAGTGACGGGGGTGGCTATAATGAAAAACTGTTTTTT. The J gene is TRBJ1-4, the V gene TRBV6-1, with TRBD1 as a possible D gene (5 bases). This CDR3 region has 15 residues. V lost 3 bases and J 4 bases, leaving 12 bases between the germline ends. CDR1 and CDR2 (germline): MNHNS, SASEGT.

The chain links TRBV5-1 to TRBJ1-4; D not certain. This CDR3 has 14 amino acids. Looked up from germline, CDR1 is SGHRS and CDR2 is YFSETQ. V gave up 2 bases and J gave up 0 bases, with 5 bases separating them. The CDR3 region has the DNA TGCGCCAGCAGCTTACAGTCAACTAATGAAAAACTGTTTTTT. Protein product: CASSLQSTNEKLFF. Combining the CDR3 with reference TRBV5-1 and TRBJ1-4 gives the whole variable domain KAGVTQTPRYLIKTRGQQVTLSCSPISGHRSVSWYQQTPGQGLQFLFEYFSETQRNKGNFPGRFSGRQFSNSRSEMNVSTLELGDSALYLCASSLQSTNEKLFFGSGTQLSVL.

The chain combines TRBV7-3 with TRBJ2-1; 7 nucleotides agree with TRBD2. Germline V gene lookup returns CDR1 SGHTA and CDR2 FQGTGA. This CDR3 is built from 15 residues. Losses at the gene ends were 5 bases for V and 4 bases for J; bases not matched to a gene: 8. CDR3 nucleotide sequence: TGTGCCAGCAGCCTCCTGGGGGGACTATACAATGAGCAGTTCTTC. Protein sequence: CASSLLGGLYNEQFF.

The count of this clone is one. The genes are TRBV7-3 and TRBJ2-2; 9 bases are a match to TRBD1. J was trimmed by 5 bases and V by 4 bases; bases with no gene match: 5. CDR3 length equals 15 residues. Germline assignment: CDR1 SGHTA and CDR2 FQGTGA. CDR3 sequence reads: CASSSGTGRTGELFF. In DNA form, the CDR3 reads TGTGCCAGCAGCTCCGGGACAGGGAGAACCGGGGAGCTGTTTTTT.

The CDR3 DNA is TGTGCCAGCAGTTTGGAGGGGCATGGTTCACCCCTCCACTTT. Amino acids: CASSLEGHGSPLHF. The chain joins TRBV28 to TRBJ1-6; the D gene is possibly TRBD1 (5 bases). Trimming left V 3 bases short and J 9 bases short, with 12 bases between. Germline loops: CDR1 MDHEN, CDR2 SYDVKM. The CDR3 has 14 residues.

The chain is built from TRBV5-1 and TRBJ2-3, with D possibly being TRBD2 (6 bases). The CDR3 has 16 amino acids. V dropped 2 bases and J dropped 0 bases, with 13 bases sitting between them. Germline V CDR1 and CDR2: SGHRS, YFSETQ. The CDR3 DNA follows: TGCGCCAGCAGCTTACCCACTAGCCGTAGCACAGATACGCAGTATTTT. It codes for CASSLPTSRSTDTQYF. Filled out from reference TRBV5-1 and TRBJ2-3, the complete variable domain reads KAGVTQTPRYLIKTRGQQVTLSCSPISGHRSVSWYQQTPGQGLQFLFEYFSETQRNKGNFPGRFSGRQFSNSRSEMNVSTLELGDSALYLCASSLPTSRSTDTQYFGPGTRLTVL.

The rearrangement uses TRBV15 and TRBJ1-1, with 7 bases lining up with TRBD1. The length of the CDR3 is 15 residues. V was clipped by 1 base and J by 3 bases; unmatched bases: 5. In germline, CDR1 is LNHNV, CDR2 YYDKDF (reference sequence). The CDR3 DNA is TGTGCCACCAGCAGAGCAGGGGGATTTTACACTGAAGCTTTCTTT. Its protein product is CATSRAGGFYTEAFF.

The chain couples TRBV27 to TRBJ1-2, with D hard to call. V dropped 2 bases and J dropped 8 bases, with 18 bases sitting between them. The CDR3 is made up of 15 amino acids. CDR1 is MNHEY and CDR2 is SMNVEV in the germline V gene (reference sequence). This CDR3 is CASSLGAEPGFGYTF. The CDR3 DNA follows: TGTGCCAGCAGTTTAGGAGCGGAGCCGGGGTTCGGCTACACCTTC.

V gene TRBV4-3 combines with J gene TRBJ2-7, with D possibly being TRBD1 (6 bases). The length of the CDR3 is 16 residues. Trimming took off 2 bases at V and 1 base at J, with 15 bases between the two ends. The germline V gene encodes CDR1 LGHNA and CDR2 YSLEER. CDR3 region: CASSQSNLGGSYEQYF. The CDR3 DNA reads as TGCGCCAGCAGCCAATCGAACTTAGGGGGTTCCTACGAGCAGTACTTC.

The chain carries TRBV6-5 and TRBJ1-3; no clear D. CDR3 length: 13 amino acids. Trimming took 7 bases from V and 4 from J, leaving 11 bases between them. Germline CDR1 reads MNHEY; CDR2 reads SVGAGI. The CDR3, as DNA: TGTGCCAGCACCGGGGAGCCCGGAAACACCATATATTTT. This codes for CASTGEPGNTIYF.

This sequence joins TRBV5-8 and TRBJ2-7; the D gene is possibly TRBD1 (7 bases). V was shortened by 5 bases and J by 3 bases, with 18 bases between the two germline ends. Germline CDR1 SGHTS, CDR2 YDEGEE. There are 15 residues in the CDR3. The CDR3 is CASSPGQGGFYEQYF. CDR3 nucleotides: TGTGCCAGCAGTCCTGGCCAGGGGGGCTTCTACGAGCAGTACTTC.

This clone was found once. The rearrangement uses TRBV28 and TRBJ2-2; 9 positions match TRBD1. Germline assignment: CDR1 MDHEN and CDR2 SYDVKM. V dropped 7 bases and J dropped 1; count of bases not matched to a gene: 7. The CDR3 covers 16 residues. The CDR3 region is CASKQAGQGNTGELFF. In DNA, the CDR3 is TGTGCCAGCAAACAAGCGGGACAGGGGAACACCGGGGAGCTGTTTTTT.

V gene TRBV5-1 combines with J gene TRBJ2-5, with 9 nucleotides matching TRBD1. Germline lookup yields CDR1 SGHRS and CDR2 YFSETQ. Trimming took 0 bases from V and 7 from J; bases not matched to a gene: 7. The CDR3 loop spans 15 amino acids. The CDR3 region is CASSLGAETGGTQYF. For the CDR3, the DNA is TGCGCCAGCAGCTTGGGGGCCGAGACAGGGGGGACCCAGTACTTC.

This rearrangement joins TRBV7-3 to TRBJ1-1, with D tentatively TRBD1 (6 bases). V lost 2 bases and J 1 base, leaving 14 bases between the germline ends. CDR3 length: 16 residues. The germline V gene encodes CDR1 SGHTA and CDR2 FQGTGA. The chain's CDR3 is CASSLYGGAKNTEAFF. CDR3 DNA sequence: TGTGCCAGCAGCTTATATGGGGGGGCGAAGAACACTGAAGCTTTCTTT.

The chain employs TRBV7-3 and TRBJ2-5; D remains ambiguous. Trimming removed 1 base from V and 2 bases from J, with 8 bases in between. CDR1 is SGHTA, CDR2 FQGTGA, per germline. This CDR3 has 14 residues. The CDR3 region is CASSLSGSQETQYF. CDR3 sequence (DNA): TGTGCCAGCAGCTTAAGTGGCTCTCAAGAGACCCAGTACTTC.

The chain joins TRBV7-9 to TRBJ1-1; D is possibly TRBD1 (5 bases). The CDR3 extends over 15 amino acids. The germline CDR1 and CDR2 sequences are SEHNR and FQNEAQ (reference sequence). Trimming took 5 bases from V and 1 from J, leaving 14 bases between them. CDR3 DNA: TGTGCCAGCAGCCAAGTCCGCAGGGAGAACACTGAAGCTTTCTTT. Protein product: CASSQVRRENTEAFF.

This clone was recorded many times. The CDR3 region has the DNA TGTGCCAGTTCCACCCAACGGTCCTACGAGCAGTACTTC. Its translation: CASSTQRSYEQYF. The V and J genes are TRBV19 and TRBJ2-7; D not resolved. The CDR3 is made up of 13 amino acids. The V end was cut by 8 bases, the J end by 1 base, with 12 bases between. Per germline, CDR1 LNHDA and CDR2 SQIVND (reference sequence).

The V call is TRBV5-1, the J call TRBJ2-7; 9 nucleotides line up with TRBD1. Unmatched junction bases numbered 10, after V lost 0 bases and J lost 3 bases. Germline V lookup: CDR1 SGHRS, CDR2 YFSETQ. The CDR3 covers 17 residues. The DNA for the CDR3 is TGCGCCAGCAGCTTGGCCCGGGCGACAGGGGGTAGCTACGAGCAGTACTTC. Protein sequence: CASSLARATGGSYEQYF. The full variable domain, with the rest looked up from reference TRBV5-1 and TRBJ2-7, is KAGVTQTPRYLIKTRGQQVTLSCSPISGHRSVSWYQQTPGQGLQFLFEYFSETQRNKGNFPGRFSGRQFSNSRSEMNVSTLELGDSALYLCASSLARATGGSYEQYFGPGTRLTVT.

V and J are TRBV4-2 and TRBJ2-5; 10 bases are a match to TRBD1. The CDR3 extends over 14 amino acids. CDR1 is LGHNA, CDR2 YNFKEQ, per germline. V lost 3 bases to trimming and J lost 5 bases; unmatched junction nucleotides: 3. CDR3 amino acids: CASSQTGGLETQYF. CDR3 nucleotide sequence: TGTGCCAGCAGCCAGACAGGGGGCTTGGAGACCCAGTACTTC.

This clone came up once. The V call is TRBV5-3, the J call TRBJ2-5; a possible D gene is TRBD1 (6 bases). TRBV5-3 carries the ORF label, with uncertain function. V shed 4 bases and J shed 1 base, with 11 bases lying between them. There are 14 residues in the CDR3. The CDR3 reads CARSRGGTQETQYF. CDR3 sequence (DNA): TGTGCCAGAAGCCGAGGGGGAACCCAAGAGACCCAGTACTTC.

V and J are TRBV5-6 and TRBJ2-3; perhaps TRBD2 as D (5 bases). Germline CDR1 is SGHDT and CDR2 is YYEEEE. Deletions cut 0 bases from V and 2 bases from J, with 7 bases between. This CDR3 contains 14 residues. CDR3 amino acids: CASSLVEATDTQYF. CDR3 in DNA: TGTGCCAGCAGCTTGGTGGAGGCCACAGATACGCAGTATTTT. Combining the CDR3 with reference TRBV5-6 and TRBJ2-3 gives the whole variable domain DAGVTQSPTHLIKTRGQQVTLRCSPKSGHDTVSWYQQALGQGPQFIFQYYEEEERQRGNFPDRFSGHQFPNYSSELNVNALLLGDSALYLCASSLVEATDTQYFGPGTRLTVL.

The chain combines TRBV2 with TRBJ2-1; maybe TRBD1 (5 bases). Trimming left V 2 bases short and J 2 bases short, with 10 bases between. This CDR3 comprises 15 residues. Germline V gene sequence: CDR1 SNHLY, CDR2 FYNNEI. In DNA form, the CDR3 reads TGTGCCAGCAGTGAAAGTCAGGGAACCTACAATGAGCAGTTCTTC. Its translation: CASSESQGTYNEQFF.

The V call is TRBV11-2, the J call TRBJ2-5; D is unclear. Germline assignment: CDR1 SGHAT and CDR2 FQNNGV. This CDR3 contains 16 residues. The V end lost 5 bases, the J end lost 2 bases, and 18 bases lay between the germline ends. The CDR3 DNA sequence: TGTGCCAGCAGCCCGACCGGCGCCAGGCTACAAGAGACCCAGTACTTC. It yields the protein CASSPTGARLQETQYF.

This chain joins TRBV5-6 and TRBJ1-2; TRBD1 agrees at 9 bases. The germline V gene encodes CDR1 SGHDT and CDR2 YYEEEE. The junction had 16 bases not matched to a gene; V was cut back by 6 bases and J by 4 bases. This CDR3 comprises 17 residues. DNA for the CDR3: TGTGCCAGCATCTCCCGGGACAGGGAGCCAGGTTTCTATGGCTACACCTTC. Amino acid sequence: CASISRDREPGFYGYTF.

V and J are TRBV2 and TRBJ2-7; 9 bases are a match to TRBD2. J was trimmed by 3 bases and V by 10 bases; bases with no gene match: 7. The length of the CDR3 is 13 residues. Germline V CDR1 and CDR2: SNHLY, FYNNEI. CDR3 amino acids: CATQSGGSYEQYF. The CDR3 bases are TGTGCCACCCAAAGCGGGGGGAGCTACGAGCAGTACTTC.

This clone was seen once. V and J are TRBV6-5 and TRBJ2-6, with a tentative D call TRBD1 (5 bases). Trimming cost V 11 bases and J 0 bases, with 14 bases left between them. The CDR3 has 15 residues. Germline V lookup: CDR1 MNHEY, CDR2 SVGAGI. CDR3 DNA sequence: TGTGCCGCCAAATTGGACATCTCTGGGGCCAACGTCCTGACTTTC. It is translated as CAAKLDISGANVLTF.

This clone has just a few counts. J is TRBJ1-2 and V is TRBV6-6; 7 nucleotides agree with TRBD1. This CDR3 is built from 17 residues. V gave up 5 bases and J gave up 4 bases; unmatched junction bases: 16. Per the germline V gene, CDR1 is MNHNY and CDR2 is SVGAGI (reference sequence). The CDR3: CASSPRIRQGSIYGYTF. The CDR3 DNA reads as TGTGCCAGCAGTCCCAGAATCCGACAGGGTAGTATCTATGGCTACACCTTC.

The V gene is TRBV6-5, the J gene TRBJ2-2; maybe TRBD1 (6 bases). CDR3 size: 16 residues. Trimming took off 4 bases at V and 1 base at J, with 13 bases between the two ends. Germline V gene sequence: CDR1 MNHEY, CDR2 SVGAGI. Here the CDR3 DNA reads TGTGCCAGCAGTTCCTCGCGAGGGGGGAACACCGGGGAGCTGTTTTTT. Translation gives CASSSSRGGNTGELFF.

As for this clone: Other DNA sequences within the sample encode an identical CDR3. This chain connects TRBV5-1 to TRBJ1-1, with D possibly being TRBD1 (5 bases). Trimming pared 5 bases from V and 0 bases from J, leaving 11 bases between. Germline V gene lookup returns CDR1 SGHRS and CDR2 YFSETQ. This CDR3 comprises 14 residues. In nucleotides, the CDR3 is TGCGCCAGCAGTAGGGGTAGTATGAACACTGAAGCTTTCTTT. Protein: CASSRGSMNTEAFF. Full variable domain (remainder filled in from reference TRBV5-1 and TRBJ1-1): KAGVTQTPRYLIKTRGQQVTLSCSPISGHRSVSWYQQTPGQGLQFLFEYFSETQRNKGNFPGRFSGRQFSNSRSEMNVSTLELGDSALYLCASSRGSMNTEAFFGQGTRLTVV.

The CDR3 sequence is CASRPGTANTGELFF. CDR3 nucleotides: TGTGCCAGCAGACCCGGGACAGCGAACACCGGGGAGCTGTTTTTT. The genes are TRBV7-6 and TRBJ2-2; 7 nucleotides align to TRBD1. V trimming: 6 bases; J trimming: 0 bases; junction bases outside the gene matches: 4. The V gene's germline CDR1 is SGHVS and CDR2 FNYEAQ. There are 15 residues in the CDR3.

V is TRBV5-1 and J is TRBJ2-7; 8 bases are a match to TRBD2. CDR1 SGHRS and CDR2 YFSETQ come from the germline V gene. CDR3 length: 14 residues. V lost 3 bases, J lost 1 base, and 3 bases stayed unmatched. The CDR3 nucleotides read TGCGCCAGCAGCTCGCGGGGGGATTCCTACGAGCAGTACTTC. Amino acids: CASSSRGDSYEQYF.